This TCR beta chain comes out of a study of T cell clonality in common variable immunodeficiency. Notes on the study in general: Compared with healthy controls, CVID subjects showed increased TCRbeta clonality, mostly in about a third.

Patients and controls were mostly of Caucasian heritage. This table comes from immunoSEQ multiplex PCR, and its TCRdb copy is limited to in-frame clones, with some not included. Observed in the sample are under 40,000 clones, none of them singletons. This CDR3 region has 11 residues. The germline gives CDR1 GTSNPN, CDR2 SVGIG (reference sequence). In the case of this clone: The antigen is not known. Read sequence stops 3 residues before the CDR3 end, and the germline J gene provides the missing end.

The TCR sequence derives from a person aged 18 to 69 in good health. V and J are TRBV30 and TRBJ1-2; D is possibly TRBD1 (5 bases). Sequencing was done on a sample of peripheral blood mononuclear cells. The CDR3 loop reads CAWGASYDYTF. The CDR3 bases that were read are TGTGCCTGGGGGGCCTCCTACGAC.